This T cell receptor beta chain was retrieved from a study of T cell responses to AZD1222 COVID-19 vaccine. V lost 3 bases, J lost 7 bases, and 17 bases lay in between. The CDR3 covers 15 residues. Germline V lookup: CDR1 SGDLS, CDR2 YYNGEE. TCRdb's table, derived via immunoSEQ multiplex PCR, lists solely in-frame clones and lacks some. The sample includes about 70,000 clones, about 85% of them seen just once. As concerns this clone: The antigen remains unidentified.

Study observations and caveats: The span of vaccine-associated CD4 TCRs extended across spike, with dominance at 160-218 and 743-854.

This specimen was peripheral blood, taken on day 0 of AZD1222 vaccination. This clonotype was sampled from an adult in good health. This sequence joins TRBV9 and TRBJ2-1; D is possibly TRBD1 (6 bases). CDR3 sequence: CASSGTGNVWNEQFF. CDR3 nucleotide sequence: TGTGCCAGCAGCGGTACAGGGAACGTGTGGAATGAGCAGTTCTTC.